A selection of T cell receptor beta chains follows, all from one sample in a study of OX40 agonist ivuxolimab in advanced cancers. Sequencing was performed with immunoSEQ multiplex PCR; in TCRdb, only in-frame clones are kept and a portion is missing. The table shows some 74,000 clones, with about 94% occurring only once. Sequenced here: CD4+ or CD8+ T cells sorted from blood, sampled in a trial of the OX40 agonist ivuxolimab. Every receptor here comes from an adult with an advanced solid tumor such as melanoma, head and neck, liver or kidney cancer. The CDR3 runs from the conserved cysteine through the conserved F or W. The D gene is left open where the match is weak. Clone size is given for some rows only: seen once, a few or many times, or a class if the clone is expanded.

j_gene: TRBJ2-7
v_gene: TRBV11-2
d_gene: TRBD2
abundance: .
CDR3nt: TGTGCCAGCAGCTTGGGAGGGAACTACGAGCAGTACTTC
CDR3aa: CASSLGGNYEQYF

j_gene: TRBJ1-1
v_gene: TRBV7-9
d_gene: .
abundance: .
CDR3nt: TGTGCCAGCAGCCCTGCGGCGAACACTGAAGCTTTCTTT
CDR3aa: CASSPAANTEAFF

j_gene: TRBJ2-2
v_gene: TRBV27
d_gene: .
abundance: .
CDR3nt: TGTGCCAGCAGTTTTTCATTCACCGGGGAGCTGTTTTTT
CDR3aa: CASSFSFTGELFF

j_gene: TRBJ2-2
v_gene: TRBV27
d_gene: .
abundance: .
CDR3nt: TGTGCCAGCAGTTTAAGGGGGGGCTGGGGCACCGGGGAGCTGTTTTTT
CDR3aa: CASSLRGGWGTGELFF

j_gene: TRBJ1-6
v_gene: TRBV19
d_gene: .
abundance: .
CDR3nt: TGTGCCACCTCCGCAGGAGGGTCTAATTCACCCCTCCACTTT
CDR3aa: CATSAGGSNSPLHF

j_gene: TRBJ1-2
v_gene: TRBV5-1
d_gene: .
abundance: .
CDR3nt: TGCGCCAGCAGCTTGGACCGGGGGTATGGCTACACCTTC
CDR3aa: CASSLDRGYGYTF

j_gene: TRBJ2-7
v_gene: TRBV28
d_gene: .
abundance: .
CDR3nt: TGTGCCAGCAGTCCAGGACAGCCGATGGCCTACGAGCAGTACTTC
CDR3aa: CASSPGQPMAYEQYF

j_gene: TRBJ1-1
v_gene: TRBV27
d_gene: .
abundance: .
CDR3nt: TGTGCCAGCAGTTTATTTCCGGGGAACACTGAAGCTTTCTTT
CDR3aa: CASSLFPGNTEAFF

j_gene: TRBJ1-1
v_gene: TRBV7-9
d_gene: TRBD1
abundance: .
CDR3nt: TGTGCCAGCAGCTTAGCCACAGGGGACTACGGGAACACTGAAGCTTTCTTT
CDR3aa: CASSLATGDYGNTEAFF

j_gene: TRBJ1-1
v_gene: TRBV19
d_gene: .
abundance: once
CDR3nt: TGTGCCAGTAGTACCGGCGACCCGTTGGCCACTGAAGCTTTCTTT
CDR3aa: CASSTGDPLATEAFF

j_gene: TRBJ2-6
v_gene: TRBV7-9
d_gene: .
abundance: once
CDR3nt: TGTGCCAGCAGCCCCCTAGGGGCTGGGGCCAACGTCCTGACTTTC
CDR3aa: CASSPLGAGANVLTF

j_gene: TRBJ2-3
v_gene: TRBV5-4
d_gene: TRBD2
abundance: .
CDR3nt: TGTGCCAGCAGCTTCGGGGCGGGGGGAGATACGCAGTATTTT
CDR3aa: CASSFGAGGDTQYF

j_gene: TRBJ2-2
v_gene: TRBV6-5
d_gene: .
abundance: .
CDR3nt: TGTGCCAGCAGTTACTCGACAGGATGGGAGACCGGGGAGCTGTTTTTT
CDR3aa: CASSYSTGWETGELFF

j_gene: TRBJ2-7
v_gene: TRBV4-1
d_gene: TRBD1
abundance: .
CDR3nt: TGCGCCAGCAGCCAAGGGACAGGGGGGACATACGAGCAGTACTTC
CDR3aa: CASSQGTGGTYEQYF

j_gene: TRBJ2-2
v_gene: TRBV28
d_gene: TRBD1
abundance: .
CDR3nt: TGTGCCAGCAGTTTATGGGGGGACAGGCTGAACACCGGGGAGCTGTTTTTT
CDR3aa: CASSLWGDRLNTGELFF

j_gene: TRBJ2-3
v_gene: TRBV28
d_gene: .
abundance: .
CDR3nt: TGTGCCAGCAGTTTTGGCGACGCAACAGATACGCAGTATTTT
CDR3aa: CASSFGDATDTQYF

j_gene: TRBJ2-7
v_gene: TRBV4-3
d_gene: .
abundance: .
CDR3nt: TGCGCCAGCAGCCACACTAGGAGCTCCTACGAGCAGTACTTC
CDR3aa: CASSHTRSSYEQYF

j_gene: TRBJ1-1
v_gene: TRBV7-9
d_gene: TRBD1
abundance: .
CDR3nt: TGTGCCAGCAGCTCTACCGGGACAGGGATTAGGGAAGCTTTCTTT
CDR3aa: CASSSTGTGIREAFF

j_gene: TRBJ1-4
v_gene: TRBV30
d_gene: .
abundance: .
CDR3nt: TGTGCCTGGAGTGAGGGGGGACGTGAAAAACTGTTTTTT
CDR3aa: CAWSEGGREKLFF

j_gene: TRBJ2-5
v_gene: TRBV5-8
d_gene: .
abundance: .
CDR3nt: TGTGCCAGCAGCTCGCGGTTTATCCAAGAGACCCAGTACTTC
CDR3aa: CASSSRFIQETQYF

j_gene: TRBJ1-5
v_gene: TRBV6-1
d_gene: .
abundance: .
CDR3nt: TGTGCCAGCAGTGAAGCGCTGAGGGCAGGGAGTCAGCCCCAGCATTTT
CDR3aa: CASSEALRAGSQPQHF

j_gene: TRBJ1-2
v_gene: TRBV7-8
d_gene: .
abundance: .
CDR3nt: TGTGCCAGCAGCTACCGGGACGTTGCTGGCTACACCTTC
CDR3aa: CASSYRDVAGYTF

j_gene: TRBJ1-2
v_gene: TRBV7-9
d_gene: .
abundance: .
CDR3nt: TGTGCCAGCAGCGACGGGAACCCGTATGGCTACACCTTC
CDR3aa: CASSDGNPYGYTF

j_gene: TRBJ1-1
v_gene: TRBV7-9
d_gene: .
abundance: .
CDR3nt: TGTGCCAGCAGCTCCCTGGTGCACAGTATCTTGAACACTGAAGCTTTCTTT
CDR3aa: CASSSLVHSILNTEAFF

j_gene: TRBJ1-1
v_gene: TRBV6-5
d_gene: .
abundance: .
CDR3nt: TGTGCCAGCAGTTACTCCCTGACAGAGCTGAACACTGAAGCTTTCTTT
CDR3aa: CASSYSLTELNTEAFF

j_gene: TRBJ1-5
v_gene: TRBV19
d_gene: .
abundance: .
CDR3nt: TGTGCCAGTAGTATAGCTGGGCTCGGGCCCCAGCATTTT
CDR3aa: CASSIAGLGPQHF

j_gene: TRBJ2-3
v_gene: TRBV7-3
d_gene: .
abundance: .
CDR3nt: TGTGCCAGCAGCTTAAACGCCCCAGGGACGGATGACACAGATACGCAGTATTTT
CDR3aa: CASSLNAPGTDDTDTQYF

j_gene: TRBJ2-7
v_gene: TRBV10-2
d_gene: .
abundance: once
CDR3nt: TGCGCCAGCAGTCCTCTCTTATCCAACTACGAGCAGTACTTC
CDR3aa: CASSPLLSNYEQYF

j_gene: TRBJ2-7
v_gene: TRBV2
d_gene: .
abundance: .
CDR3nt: TGTGCCAGCACTACCAGCTCCTACGAGCAGTACTTC
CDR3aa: CASTTSSYEQYF

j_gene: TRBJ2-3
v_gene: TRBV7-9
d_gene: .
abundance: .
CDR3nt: TGTGCCAGCGGTATCATGGATACGCAGTATTTT
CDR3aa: CASGIMDTQYF

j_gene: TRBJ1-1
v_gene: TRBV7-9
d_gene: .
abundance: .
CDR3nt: TGTGCCAGCAGCGGGACGGGTAAGACTGAAGCTTTCTTT
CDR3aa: CASSGTGKTEAFF

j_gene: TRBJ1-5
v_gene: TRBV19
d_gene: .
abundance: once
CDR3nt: TGTGCCAGTAACCCGCGGGTGACAAAAACTTCTAATCAGCCCCAGCATTTT
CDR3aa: CASNPRVTKTSNQPQHF

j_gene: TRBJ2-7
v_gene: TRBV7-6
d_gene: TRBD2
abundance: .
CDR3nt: TGTGCCAGCAGCCCCGGGGGGGGTGGCTACGAGCAGTACTTC
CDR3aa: CASSPGGGGYEQYF

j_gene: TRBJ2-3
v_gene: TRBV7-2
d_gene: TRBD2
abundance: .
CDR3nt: TGTGCCAGCAGCCTGATGCAGCGGGAGGTTCTGGCAGATACGCAGTATTTT
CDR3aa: CASSLMQREVLADTQYF

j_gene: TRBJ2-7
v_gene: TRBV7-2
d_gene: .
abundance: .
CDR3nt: TGTGCCAGCAGCTTCCAGAGGGGTGCTTACGAGCAGTACTTC
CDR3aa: CASSFQRGAYEQYF

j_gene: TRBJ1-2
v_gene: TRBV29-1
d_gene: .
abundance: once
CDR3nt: TGCAGCGTTGATGGATCGGGGTTGCTTGGCTACACCTTC
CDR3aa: CSVDGSGLLGYTF

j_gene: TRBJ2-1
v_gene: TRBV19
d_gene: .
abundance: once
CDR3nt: TGTGCCAGTAGTATAGAATGGGATGAGCAGTTCTTC
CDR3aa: CASSIEWDEQFF

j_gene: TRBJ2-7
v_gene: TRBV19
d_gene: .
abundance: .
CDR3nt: TGTGCCAGTAGTAGCAATTACGAGCAGTACTTC
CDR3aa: CASSSNYEQYF

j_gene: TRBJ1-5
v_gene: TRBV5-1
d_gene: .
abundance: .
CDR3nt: TGCGCCAGCAGCCCTGGGGGGGGCTGGAGCAATCAGCCCCAACATTTT
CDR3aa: CASSPGGGWSNQPQHF

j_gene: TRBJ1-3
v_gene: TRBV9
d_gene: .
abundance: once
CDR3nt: TGTGCCAGCAGCCGCAGGAGTCCTGGAAACACCATATATTTT
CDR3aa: CASSRRSPGNTIYF

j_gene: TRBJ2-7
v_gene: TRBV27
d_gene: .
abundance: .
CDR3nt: TGTGCCAGCAGCCCCGAAGGGGGGCACGAGCAGTACTTC
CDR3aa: CASSPEGGHEQYF